These 28 T cell receptor beta chains originate from one sample sequenced in a study of T cells in Graves' hyperthyroidism and ophthalmopathy. The investigators amplified TCR beta CDR3 regions from RNA transcripts. First-round RT-PCR targeting the TCR CDR3 was performed with the HTBI primer set. TCRdb re-analysed the multiplex PCR reads in MiXCR, keeping a single row per CDR3 protein. The table shows fewer than 650,000 distinct CDR3 sequences, with roughly 14% occurring only once. The sequenced sample was blood. These receptors were collected from a woman aged 40 to 55 with Graves' ophthalmopathy.

In this sample, this clonotype turned up many times. This sequence joins TRBV6-5 and TRBJ2-7, with TRBD2 matching over 12 bases. J lost 4 bases, V lost 5 bases, and 9 bases had no gene match. CDR1 MNHEY and CDR2 SVGAGI come from the germline V gene. The CDR3 extends over 16 amino acids. DNA of the CDR3: TGTGCCAGCAGTCATGCCGGGACTAGCGGGTCTTACGAGCAGTACTTC. Protein product: CASSHAGTSGSYEQYF.

This clonotype was picked up a small number of times. CDR3 residues: CASSYRGGLGFTEAFF. The CDR3 DNA reads as TGTGCCAGCAGCTATAGAGGGGGCCTGGGTTTCACTGAAGCTTTCTTT. V and J are TRBV13 and TRBJ1-1; 7 bases agree with TRBD1. V was pared by 4 bases and J by 4 bases, with 12 bases of the junction left unmatched. Germline-derived CDR1 and CDR2 are PRHDT and FYEKMQ (reference sequence). The CDR3 covers 16 residues.

This clonotype was found many times. For the CDR3, the DNA is TGTGCCAGCAGAAACAGGGTGAGGGAAGAGACCCAGTACTTC. This gives the protein CASRNRVREETQYF. The gene calls are TRBV11-3 and TRBJ2-5; tentatively, D is TRBD1 (6 bases). The ends were cut back, 6 bases at V and 3 bases at J, with 14 bases in the middle. This CDR3 has 14 residues. Germline V CDR1 and CDR2: SGHNT, YENEEA.

This clonotype has at least ten counts. The chain uses TRBV6-1 and TRBJ1-6; 7 bases line up with TRBD1. This CDR3 spans 15 amino acids. CDR1 is MNHNS and CDR2 is SASEGT in the germline V gene. V dropped 7 bases and J dropped 12; count of bases not matched to a gene: 15. The CDR3: CASNAGHRGPIPLHF. In DNA form, the CDR3 reads TGTGCCAGCAACGCAGGCCACAGGGGCCCCATACCCCTCCACTTT.

The table lists this clonotype with many counts. The genes are TRBV12-3 or TRBV12-4 and TRBJ1-5, with TRBD1 matching over 8 bases. J gave up 4 bases and V 6 bases, and 8 bases lay outside the gene matches. This CDR3 region has 15 residues. CDR3 bases: TGTGCCAGCAGACTAACAGGGGGTGGAAATCAGCCCCAGCATTTT. The encoded protein is CASRLTGGGNQPQHF.

This clonotype has ten or more counts. This chain links TRBV6-1 with TRBJ2-7; TRBD1 is a possible D gene (5 bases). The CDR3 is made up of 13 amino acids. Germline CDR1 MNHNS, CDR2 SASEGT. The V and J ends lost 6 bases and 0 bases respectively, with 9 bases between them. CDR3 residues: CASRDRGSYEQYF. CDR3 bases: TGTGCCAGCAGGGATAGGGGCTCCTACGAGCAGTACTTC.

This clonotype was picked up a small number of times. CDR3: CSAQGLAGRSSYEQYF. The DNA of the CDR3 is TGCAGTGCCCAGGGACTAGCGGGAAGGAGCTCCTACGAGCAGTACTTC. The chain uses TRBV20-1 and TRBJ2-7, with 13 bases identical to TRBD2. Germline CDR1 is DFQATT and CDR2 is SNEGSKA (reference sequence). The junction had 8 bases not matched to a gene; V was cut back by 6 bases and J by 0 bases. This CDR3 is 16 amino acids long.

This clonotype has a count of ten or more. The chain carries TRBV19 and TRBJ2-7; 9 bases are a match to TRBD2. Unmatched junction bases numbered 14, after V lost 9 bases and J lost 5 bases. The CDR3 contains 15 residues. Germline V gene lookup returns CDR1 LNHDA and CDR2 SQIVND (reference sequence). The CDR3 protein is CASGGDAGGNDEQYF. In DNA, the CDR3 is TGTGCCAGCGGAGGAGATGCGGGAGGGAACGACGAGCAGTACTTC.

This clonotype was found many times. The chain couples TRBV13 to TRBJ2-7, with 8 bases matching TRBD2. V lost 4 bases and J lost 5; bases outside the gene matches: 10. The CDR3 sequence is 15 residues long. Germline CDR1 and CDR2: PRHDT and FYEKMQ (reference sequence). The CDR3 sequence is CASSSSGRTSNEQYF. The CDR3 DNA reads as TGTGCCAGCAGCTCCTCCGGGAGGACTAGCAACGAGCAGTACTTC.

This clonotype was seen many times. This chain uses TRBV7-2 with TRBJ2-7; D possibly matches TRBD1 or TRBD2 (5 bases each). The CDR3 sequence is 12 residues long. V was shortened by 1 base and J by 10 bases, with 11 bases between the two germline ends. Per the germline V gene, CDR1 is SGHTA and CDR2 is FQGNSA. CDR3 in amino acids: CASSLGWGRQYF. The CDR3 coding sequence is TGTGCCAGCAGCTTAGGTTGGGGGAGACAGTACTTC.

The table lists this clonotype with many counts. The rearrangement links TRBV10-3 to TRBJ1-5; D may be TRBD1 (5 bases). The germline V gene has CDR1 ENHRY and CDR2 SYGVKD. Trimming took 2 bases from V and 3 from J, leaving 17 bases between them. The CDR3 sequence is 17 residues long. CDR3 amino acids: CAISERGAGGINQPQHF. In nucleotides, the CDR3 is TGTGCCATCAGTGAGAGAGGGGCTGGGGGGATCAATCAGCCCCAGCATTTT.

This clonotype was counted many times. The chain joins TRBV28 to TRBJ2-5; weak D call: TRBD1 (5 bases). The V gene's germline CDR1 is MDHEN and CDR2 SYDVKM. The V end lost 5 bases, the J end lost 4 bases, and 14 bases lay between the germline ends. The CDR3 length is 14 residues. CDR3 sequence: CASSTPSQGETQYF. The CDR3 nucleotides are TGTGCCAGCAGTACCCCGAGCCAGGGAGAGACCCAGTACTTC.

There are many counts of this clonotype. This CDR3 is CAWSVLQGYTF. For the CDR3, the DNA is TGTGCCTGGAGTGTACTTCAGGGCTACACCTTC. The chain is built from TRBV30 and TRBJ1-2; D is uncertain. There are 11 residues in the CDR3. With 0 bases removed from V and 8 bases from J, the gap between germline ends came to 7 bases. Germline V CDR1 and CDR2: GTSNPN, SVGIG (reference sequence). The variable domain in full, completed from reference TRBV30 and TRBJ1-2, reads SQTIHQWPATLVQPVGSPLSLECTVEGTSNPNLYWYRQAAGRGLQLLFYSVGIGQISSEVPQNLSASRPQDRQFILSSKKLLLSDSGFYLCAWSVLQGYTFGSGTRLTVV.

A few counts support this clonotype. V gene TRBV9 combines with J gene TRBJ2-5; 16 positions match TRBD2. Looked up from germline, CDR1 is SGDLS and CDR2 is YYNGEE. This CDR3 has 17 amino acids. The junction had 4 bases not matched to a gene; V was cut back by 0 bases and J by 5 bases. Here the CDR3 DNA reads TGTGCCAGCAGCGTAGAGGGACTAGCGGGAGGGCCGGAGACCCAGTACTTC. Translating gives CASSVEGLAGGPETQYF.

The rearrangement joins TRBV4-1 to TRBJ1-2; 9 bases map to TRBD1. The CDR3 consists of 14 residues. The V gene end was trimmed by 3 bases and the J gene end by 6 bases; junction bases not matched to a gene: 5. Per the germline V gene, CDR1 is MGHRA and CDR2 is YSYEKL. The CDR3 region has the DNA TGCGCCAGCAGCCAGGACAGGGGCCGTGATGGCTACACCTTC. It is translated as CASSQDRGRDGYTF.

The chain is built from TRBV4-2 and TRBJ1-6; no firm D call. The CDR3 contains 16 residues. With 0 bases removed from V and 7 bases from J, the gap between germline ends came to 13 bases. Germline V gene lookup returns CDR1 LGHNA and CDR2 YNFKEQ. The CDR3, as DNA: TGTGCCAGCAGCCAAGATTGGACGGTGGCAAATTCACCCCTCCACTTT. It encodes CASSQDWTVANSPLHF.

This clonotype was observed a handful of times. The V gene is TRBV15, the J gene TRBJ2-5, with 8 bases aligning to TRBD2. The V and J ends lost 3 bases and 4 bases, in that order; junction bases with no gene match: 10. CDR3 length: 16 residues. The V gene's germline CDR1 is LNHNV and CDR2 YYDKDF (reference sequence). The CDR3 here is CATSRGVAGFGETQYF. Written as DNA, the CDR3 is TGTGCCACCAGCAGGGGGGTAGCGGGATTCGGAGAGACCCAGTACTTC.

The chain carries TRBV15 and TRBJ2-5; D may be TRBD1 or TRBD2 (6 bases each). This CDR3 is 14 amino acids long. Germline CDR1 and CDR2: LNHNV and YYDKDF (reference sequence). The V end was cut by 4 bases, the J end by 0 bases, with 9 bases between. The CDR3 reads CATSIGGYQETQYF. Written as DNA, the CDR3 is TGTGCCACCAGCATAGGGGGGTACCAAGAGACCCAGTACTTC.

This clonotype was observed a handful of times. The chain recombines TRBV28 with TRBJ2-5; D might be TRBD1 (7 bases). The CDR3 contains 15 residues. V was shortened by 1 base and J by 7 bases, with 16 bases between the two germline ends. From germline, CDR1 is MDHEN and CDR2 SYDVKM. CDR3 protein: CASSLSRRGDWTQYF. CDR3 nucleotides: TGTGCCAGCAGTTTATCCCGCAGGGGGGATTGGACCCAGTACTTC.

In this sample, this clonotype turned up many times. The chain uses TRBV12-3 or TRBV12-4 and TRBJ2-7, with 11 bases fitting TRBD2. Unmatched junction bases numbered 10, after V lost 6 bases and J lost 0 bases. The CDR3 runs 17 residues. Here the CDR3 reads CASSGTSGIRSSYEQYF. DNA for the CDR3: TGTGCCAGCAGCGGGACTAGCGGAATCCGTTCCTCCTACGAGCAGTACTTC.

The genes are TRBV5-1 and TRBJ1-1; possibly TRBD1 for D (5 bases). Trimming left V 0 bases short and J 0 bases short, with 9 bases between. The CDR3 runs 15 residues. The V gene's germline CDR1 is SGHRS and CDR2 YFSETQ. The CDR3 nucleotides are TGCGCCAGCAGCTTGGATGGCAGGGTGAACACTGAAGCTTTCTTT. Translation: CASSLDGRVNTEAFF. Full variable domain (outside the CDR3, taken from reference TRBV5-1 and TRBJ1-1): KAGVTQTPRYLIKTRGQQVTLSCSPISGHRSVSWYQQTPGQGLQFLFEYFSETQRNKGNFPGRFSGRQFSNSRSEMNVSTLELGDSALYLCASSLDGRVNTEAFFGQGTRLTVV.

The rearrangement uses TRBV12-3 or TRBV12-4 and TRBJ2-2, with 7 bases identical to TRBD2. The CDR3 has 13 amino acids. CDR3 sequence (DNA): TGTGCACAAGGAGGGAGGGCTACCGGGGAGCTGTTTTTT. Translation: CAQGGRATGELFF.

This clonotype appeared many times. The chain recombines TRBV7-2 with TRBJ2-7, with a tentative D call TRBD1 (6 bases). CDR1 and CDR2 from the germline V gene are SGHTA and FQGNSA. The CDR3 is 14 residues long. Trimming pared 7 bases from V and 4 bases from J, leaving 17 bases between. CDR3 loop: CASIVLRDTYEQYF. CDR3 nucleotides: TGTGCCAGCATCGTACTCCGGGACACATACGAGCAGTACTTC.

In this sample, this clonotype turned up many times. This sequence joins TRBV28 and TRBJ2-7; TRBD2 is a possible D gene (5 bases). Trimming shortened V by 6 bases and J by 4 bases, and 10 bases separated the two germline ends. The CDR3 is 12 amino acids. The germline V gene encodes CDR1 MDHEN and CDR2 SYDVKM. The CDR3 DNA is TGTGCCAGCAGGGAGGCCGCTTACGAGCAGTACTTC. Translating it yields CASREAAYEQYF.

This clonotype was seen at least ten times. J is TRBJ2-2 and V is TRBV7-3; D ambiguous. The CDR3 length is 12 residues. Per germline, CDR1 SGHTA and CDR2 FQGTGA. Trimming stripped 6 bases from V and 7 bases from J, with 9 bases between. DNA for the CDR3: TGTGCCAGCAGTTCTTTCAGCGGGGAGCTGTTTTTT. Translated, it gives CASSSFSGELFF. Combining the CDR3 with reference TRBV7-3 and TRBJ2-2 gives the whole variable domain GAGVSQTPSNKVTEKGKYVELRCDPISGHTALYWYRQSLGQGPEFLIYFQGTGAADDSGLPNDRFFAVRPEGSVSTLKIQRTERGDSAVYLCASSSFSGELFFGEGSRLTVL.

This clonotype was counted between two and nine times. The V call is TRBV4-1, the J call TRBJ2-7; D could derive from TRBD1 or TRBD2 (5 bases each). CDR1 is MGHRA, CDR2 YSYEKL, per germline. The ends were cut back, 1 base at V and 6 bases at J, with 13 bases in the middle. The CDR3 loop spans 14 amino acids. The CDR3 is CASSQVGTGFEQYF. In nucleotides, the CDR3 is TGCGCCAGCAGCCAAGTCGGGACGGGTTTCGAGCAGTACTTC.

This clonotype was seen many times. The chain employs TRBV28 and TRBJ2-7; 8 bases are a match to TRBD1. The CDR3 spans 15 residues. The ends lost 4 bases at V and 2 bases at J; junction bases unmatched: 7. From germline, CDR1 is MDHEN and CDR2 SYDVKM. The CDR3 is CASSSLTGVAYEQYF. CDR3 sequence (DNA): TGTGCCAGCAGTTCCCTGACAGGGGTCGCCTACGAGCAGTACTTC.

This clonotype came up many times. The rearrangement joins TRBV10-3 to TRBJ1-3; D might be TRBD1 (5 bases). From germline, CDR1 is ENHRY and CDR2 SYGVKD. CDR3 length: 12 amino acids. DNA for the CDR3: TGTGCTGGCGGAGTCGAGGGACACACCATATATTTT. Translated: CAGGVEGHTIYF.